A single sample gave rise to the 9 T cell receptor beta chains below, sequenced in a study of cytomegalovirus exposure and HLA in healthy donors. PCR primers comprised 60 Vbeta and 13 Jbeta primers. This table comes from immunoSEQ multiplex PCR, and its TCRdb copy is limited to in-frame clones, with some not included. The table lists 180,000 or so clones, more than 75% of them singletons. The specimen sequenced was PBMCs. The receptors shown here come from a woman younger than 45 in good health and CMV-seropositive.

V and J are TRBV28 and TRBJ2-4; 10 nucleotides align to TRBD1. V lost 2 bases to trimming and J lost 8 bases; unmatched junction nucleotides: 3. Germline CDR1 is MDHEN and CDR2 is SYDVKM. CDR3 size: 14 residues. The CDR3 region is CASSLDRGQYIQYF. The DNA for the CDR3 is TGTGCCAGCAGTTTAGACAGGGGGCAGTACATTCAGTACTTC.

This chain links TRBV5-4 with TRBJ1-2; TRBD1 might be the D (6 bases). Trimming pared 4 bases from V and 4 bases from J, leaving 11 bases between. This CDR3 region has 13 residues. CDR1 is SGHNT and CDR2 is YYREEE in the germline V gene (reference sequence). The CDR3 DNA reads TGTGCCAGCAGCGAGGACAGCCTCTATGGCTACACCTTC. Amino acids: CASSEDSLYGYTF.

This rearrangement joins TRBV5-8 to TRBJ2-2, with 11 bases identical to TRBD2. V was clipped by 0 bases and J by 1 base; unmatched bases: 5. The CDR3 spans 18 residues. Germline assignment: CDR1 SGHTS and CDR2 YDEGEE. The CDR3 DNA sequence: TGTGCCAGCAGCTTGGGTCTAGCGGGGGGCGGGAACACCGGGGAGCTGTTTTTT. Its protein is CASSLGLAGGGNTGELFF.

The chain joins TRBV28 to TRBJ1-1; D is ambiguous. Germline CDR1 is MDHEN and CDR2 is SYDVKM. Trimming cost V 5 bases and J 12 bases, with 25 bases left between them. This CDR3 is built from 15 residues. In DNA, the CDR3 is TGTGCCAGCAGTCTACTCCCGCGGGTGCGAAATGGAACTTTCTTT. Its protein is CASSLLPRVRNGTFF.

This rearrangement joins TRBV28 to TRBJ1-6, with no clear D. This CDR3 region has 15 residues. V lost 2 bases, J lost 0 bases, and 5 bases lay in between. Germline V gene data show CDR1 as MDHEN and CDR2 as SYDVKM. CDR3 nucleotide sequence: TGTGCCAGCAGTTTAGGGAGCTCCTATAATTCACCCCTCCACTTT. Protein product: CASSLGSSYNSPLHF.

This chain joins TRBV6-5 and TRBJ2-5; 8 nucleotides match TRBD1. The CDR3 has 15 residues. V trimming: 4 bases; J trimming: 4 bases; junction bases outside the gene matches: 8. The V gene's germline CDR1 is MNHEY and CDR2 SVGAGI. The chain's CDR3 is CASSFSQGAGETQYF. DNA for the CDR3: TGTGCCAGCAGTTTCTCCCAGGGGGCCGGAGAGACCCAGTACTTC.

The chain carries TRBV2 and TRBJ2-1; no reliable D call. Germline CDR1 reads SNHLY; CDR2 reads FYNNEI. Trimming took 6 bases from V and 3 from J, leaving 3 bases between them. The CDR3 runs 11 residues. This CDR3 is CASRSYNEQFF. The CDR3 DNA reads as TGTGCCAGCAGGAGCTACAATGAGCAGTTCTTC.

Written as DNA, the CDR3 is TGTGCCAGCAGTGTAATTAAGGGAGTCTACGAGCAGTACTTC. It codes for CASSVIKGVYEQYF. The gene calls are TRBV2 and TRBJ2-7; TRBD2 might be the D (5 bases). Deletions cut 4 bases from V and 3 bases from J, with 13 bases between. Germline CDR1 and CDR2: SNHLY and FYNNEI. This CDR3 spans 14 amino acids.

The CDR3 DNA follows: TGCGCCAGCAGCCCCCCCCGGGCTAACTATGGCTACACCTTC. Protein: CASSPPRANYGYTF. The chain combines TRBV4-1 with TRBJ1-2; D remains unclear. This CDR3 has 14 residues. CDR1 is MGHRA and CDR2 is YSYEKL in the germline V gene. Between the trimmed V and J ends, which lost 4 bases and 0 bases, there was a span of 9 bases.